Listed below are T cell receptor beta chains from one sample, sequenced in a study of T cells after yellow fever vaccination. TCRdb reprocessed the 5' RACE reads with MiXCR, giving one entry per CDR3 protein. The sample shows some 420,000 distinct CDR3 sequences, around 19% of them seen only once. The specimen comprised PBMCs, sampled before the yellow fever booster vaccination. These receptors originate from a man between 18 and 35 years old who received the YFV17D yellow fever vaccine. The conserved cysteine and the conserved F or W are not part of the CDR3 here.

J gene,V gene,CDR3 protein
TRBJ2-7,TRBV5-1,ASSTSRQGFYEQY
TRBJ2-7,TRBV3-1,ASSQMGISYEQY
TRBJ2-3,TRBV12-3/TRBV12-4,ASSRLAGGRSTDTQY
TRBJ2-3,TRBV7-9,ASSPSRFRTDTQY
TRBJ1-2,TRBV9,ASSRDRGSFYGYT
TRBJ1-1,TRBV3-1,ASSQDLVGDTEAF
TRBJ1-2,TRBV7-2,ASSPGPWDYGYT
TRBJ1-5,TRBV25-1,ASRDRVDQPQH
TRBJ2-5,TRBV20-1,SAMRPGTAKETQY
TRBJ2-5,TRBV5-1,ASRTTGGKETQY
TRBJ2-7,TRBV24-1,ATRGDSYEQY
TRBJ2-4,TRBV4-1,ASSHLPGAGAKNIQY
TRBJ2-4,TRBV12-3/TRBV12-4,ASTREGNIQY
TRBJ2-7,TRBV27,ATSPGTAAYEQY
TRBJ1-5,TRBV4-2,ASSQVGLGQPQH
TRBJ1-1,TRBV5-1,ASSPGRTNTEAF
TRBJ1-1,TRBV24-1,ASASSTEAF
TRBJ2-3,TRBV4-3,ASSQDTGGPDTQY
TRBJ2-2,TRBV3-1,ASSQGGRELF
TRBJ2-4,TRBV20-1,SAVAGGLAKNIQY
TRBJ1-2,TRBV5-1,ASSLGFTGDAT
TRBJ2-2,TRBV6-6,ASSYNVGQTGELF
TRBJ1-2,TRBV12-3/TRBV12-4,ASTGYGYT
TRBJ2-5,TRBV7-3,ASSERGAQETQY
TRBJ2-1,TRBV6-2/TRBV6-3,ASSSGVAYNEQF
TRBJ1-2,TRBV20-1,SATGRNLYGYT
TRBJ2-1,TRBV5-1,ASSLAQGWGSYNEQF
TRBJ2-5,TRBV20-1,SARDQLSWGETQY
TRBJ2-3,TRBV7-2,ASSLGAVHTDTQY
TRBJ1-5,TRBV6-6,ASSDHQGGQPQH
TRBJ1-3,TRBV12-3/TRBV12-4,ASSFGEYTIY
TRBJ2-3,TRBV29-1,SVGGGVSDTQY
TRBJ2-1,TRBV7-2,ASSSAGTRVNHEQF
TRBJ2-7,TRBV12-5,ASGFPPGQGSSFEQY
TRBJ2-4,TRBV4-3,ASSQDWGGSGVAKNIQY
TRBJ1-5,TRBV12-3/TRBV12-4,ASSFRGDNQPQH
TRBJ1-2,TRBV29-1,SVEHSINYGYT
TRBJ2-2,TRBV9,ASSPGLAGGPSTGELF
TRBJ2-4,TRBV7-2,ASSSRRDFGKNIQY
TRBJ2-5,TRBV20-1,SARPALETQY
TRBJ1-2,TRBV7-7,ASSVVHCVTYYGYT
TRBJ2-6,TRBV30,ASLGESGANVLT